The 9 T cell receptor beta chains below come from one sample, sequenced in a study of technical replicates of blood from several donors. Clones were sequenced by immunoSEQ multiplex PCR, and TCRdb holds only the in-frame ones, with some missing. The sample includes about 88,000 clones, 90% to 95% of them seen just once. Sequenced: T cells isolated from PBMCs. These receptors all come from a human donor in good health.

The rearrangement uses TRBV11-2 and TRBJ2-3; 8 bases map to TRBD1. Germline CDR1 SGHAT, CDR2 FQNNGV. The J segment lost 2 bases and the V segment lost 5 bases, leaving 6 bases of the junction unmatched. This CDR3 contains 15 residues. CDR3 region: CASSPTGVITDTQYF. In nucleotides, the CDR3 is TGTGCCAGCAGCCCGACAGGGGTGATCACAGATACGCAGTATTTT.

This clone was seen just once. The chain uses TRBV10-3 and TRBJ2-7, with 9 bases lining up with TRBD2. With V trimmed by 6 bases and J by 3 bases, 3 bases remained unmatched. The CDR3 length is 13 residues. Germline assignment: CDR1 ENHRY and CDR2 SYGVKD. The CDR3 DNA follows: TGTGCCATCAGGACGACTAGCGGCTACGAGCAGTACTTC. Protein sequence: CAIRTTSGYEQYF.

The rearrangement joins TRBV18 to TRBJ1-2, with unresolved D. The CDR3 is 14 amino acids. Trimming pared 0 bases from V and 4 bases from J, leaving 9 bases between. The germline gives CDR1 KGHSH, CDR2 LQKENI. CDR3 DNA: TGTGCCAGCTCACCACCATCCAGGATCTATGGCTACACCTTC. Its protein is CASSPPSRIYGYTF.

This rearrangement joins TRBV28 to TRBJ1-1; D is unclear. The CDR3 has 14 residues. The germline V gene encodes CDR1 MDHEN and CDR2 SYDVKM. V was shortened by 8 bases and J by 1 base, with 14 bases between the two germline ends. This chain's CDR3 is CASLPTPKNTEAFF. The CDR3 DNA follows: TGTGCCAGCTTACCTACCCCAAAGAACACTGAAGCTTTCTTT.

The chain employs TRBV6-4 and TRBJ2-5, with 11 bases identical to TRBD2. V gave up 4 bases and J gave up 2 bases; unmatched junction bases: 6. The CDR3 length is 16 residues. Germline V lookup: CDR1 MRHNA, CDR2 SNTAGT. The CDR3: CASSALSGGVQETQYF. The CDR3 DNA follows: TGTGCCAGCAGTGCCCTTAGCGGGGGGGTACAAGAGACCCAGTACTTC.

The chain employs TRBV4-1 and TRBJ2-1; 8 bases agree with TRBD2. The length of the CDR3 is 14 residues. V lost 3 bases and J lost 7; bases outside the gene matches: 5. CDR1 is MGHRA and CDR2 is YSYEKL in the germline V gene. CDR3 nucleotide sequence: TGCGCCAGCAGCCACGCCGGGGGGGAAAATGAGCAGTTCTTC. It codes for CASSHAGGENEQFF.

The rearrangement links TRBV19 to TRBJ1-1; TRBD1 aligns across 9 bases. Germline V CDR1 and CDR2: LNHDA, SQIVND (reference sequence). The trim removed 6 bases at V and 0 bases at J, leaving 5 bases unmatched. This CDR3 spans 15 amino acids. Here the CDR3 reads CASRVQGAVNTEAFF. The CDR3 bases are TGTGCCAGTAGGGTACAGGGGGCGGTGAACACTGAAGCTTTCTTT.

V is TRBV5-6 and J is TRBJ1-4, with 7 positions matching TRBD1. V dropped 3 bases and J dropped 3; count of bases not matched to a gene: 11. This CDR3 comprises 17 residues. Germline CDR1 reads SGHDT; CDR2 reads YYEEEE. CDR3 coding DNA: TGTGCCAGCAGCTCAGACAGGGACCTCACGGCTAATGAAAAACTGTTTTTT. This encodes CASSSDRDLTANEKLFF.

V usage is TRBV6-5 and J usage is TRBJ1-2; D might be TRBD1 (6 bases). This CDR3 comprises 14 residues. Germline CDR1 and CDR2: MNHEY and SVGAGI. V lost 5 bases to trimming and J lost 4 bases, with 14 bases between them. CDR3 sequence: CASSPQGLSYGYTF. In DNA form, the CDR3 reads TGTGCCAGCAGTCCCCAGGGGCTCAGCTATGGCTACACCTTC.